This record looks at one TCR beta chain sequence and its context. The data belong to a study of blood T cell repertoires in COVID-19. In germline, CDR1 is MNHEY, CDR2 SMNVEV (reference sequence). With V trimmed by 4 bases and J by 2 bases, 4 bases remained unmatched. There are 15 residues in the CDR3. In the original analysis: Researchers report that nucleated cell counts were estimated from reference gene primer amplification. Clones were read by immunoSEQ multiplex PCR, and TCRdb kept only the in-frame ones, dropping some. Clone size and the V and J calls come from that table; the DNA yielded D and trimming. The sample carries roughly 200,000 clones, more than 80% recorded once.

The sequence came from a man between 35 and 55 years old who had recovered from COVID-19. Input material: PBMCs or T cells enriched from blood (not recorded which). This chain joins TRBV27 and TRBJ2-5, with 10 positions matching TRBD1. The CDR3 coding sequence is TGTGCCAGCAGTTATCAGGGACAGGGGCAAGAGACCCAGTACTTC. It is translated as CASSYQGQGQETQYF.